These 17 T cell receptor beta chains share one sample of origin, sequenced in a study of blood T cell repertoires in COVID-19. Sequencing was performed with immunoSEQ multiplex PCR; in TCRdb, only in-frame clones are kept and a portion is missing. The profile shows over 120,000 clones, around 80% of them singletons. The sample comprised peripheral blood. Every receptor here comes from a man between 60 and 75 years old with active or convalescent COVID-19.

This rearrangement joins TRBV6-2 or TRBV6-3 to TRBJ1-2, with 9 bases that match TRBD1. Germline CDR1 and CDR2: MNHEY and SVGEGT. The CDR3 extends over 13 amino acids. V trimming: 6 bases; J trimming: 7 bases; junction bases outside the gene matches: 6. CDR3 DNA sequence: TGTGCCAGCAGCAAGGGACAGGGTATTGGCTACACCTTC. It yields the protein CASSKGQGIGYTF.

The rearrangement joins TRBV5-6 to TRBJ2-1; 9 bases line up with TRBD2. CDR3 size: 16 residues. Per germline, CDR1 SGHDT and CDR2 YYEEEE. Losses at the gene ends were 4 bases for V and 7 bases for J; bases not matched to a gene: 12. DNA for the CDR3: TGTGCCAGCAGCCATCCCCCGGGCGGGGGGGCGAATGAGCAGTTCTTC. This translates into CASSHPPGGGANEQFF.

The rearrangement joins TRBV6-1 to TRBJ1-1; weak D call: TRBD1 (5 bases). From germline, CDR1 is MNHNS and CDR2 SASEGT. The CDR3 runs 13 residues. V gave up 8 bases and J gave up 3 bases, with 13 bases separating them. DNA for the CDR3: TGTGCCAGCTCCCCGGTAGGGGACACTGAAGCTTTCTTT. Protein: CASSPVGDTEAFF.

This chain connects TRBV4-3 to TRBJ1-2; TRBD1 is a possible D gene (5 bases). In germline, CDR1 is LGHNA, CDR2 YSLEER. V lost 4 bases, J lost 4 bases, and 19 bases lay in between. The CDR3 loop spans 16 amino acids. CDR3 in amino acids: CASSPDRGALGYGYTF. CDR3 sequence (DNA): TGCGCCAGCAGCCCAGACCGCGGGGCGCTTGGCTATGGCTACACCTTC.

The chain couples TRBV6-5 to TRBJ2-6; D uncertain. The CDR3 consists of 15 residues. V lost 2 bases and J lost 0, with 5 bases in between. CDR1 is MNHEY and CDR2 is SVGAGI in the germline V gene. For the CDR3, the DNA is TGTGCCAGCAGTTACACAAACTCTGGGGCCAACGTCCTGACTTTC. Amino acid sequence: CASSYTNSGANVLTF.

The rearrangement uses TRBV25-1 and TRBJ1-4, with TRBD1 matching 8 bases. Per the germline V gene, CDR1 is MGHDK and CDR2 is SYGVNS. V shed 7 bases, J shed 5 bases, and the junction held 0 bases outside the gene matches. There are 12 residues in the CDR3. The CDR3 region is CASNRGNEKLFF. The CDR3 region has the DNA TGTGCCAGCAACAGGGGGAATGAAAAACTGTTTTTT.

In nucleotides, the CDR3 is TGTGCCAGCAGTTTGGACCGGGACAGGGTCTACTATGGCTACACCTTC. This codes for CASSLDRDRVYYGYTF. The chain employs TRBV6-5 and TRBJ1-2; 9 bases align to TRBD1. The CDR3 is 16 amino acids. Germline V gene lookup returns CDR1 MNHEY and CDR2 SVGAGI. V shed 4 bases, J shed 3 bases, and the junction held 9 bases outside the gene matches.

This clone was counted once. This chain uses TRBV5-1 with TRBJ2-2, with a weak D call TRBD2 (5 bases). CDR3 length: 13 amino acids. CDR1 is SGHRS and CDR2 is YFSETQ in the germline V gene. Trimming cost V 4 bases and J 5 bases, with 9 bases left between them. CDR3 loop: CASSTGLTGELFF. CDR3 sequence (DNA): TGCGCCAGCAGCACCGGACTTACCGGGGAGCTGTTTTTT.

This CDR3 is CASSYGLAGGHYEQYF. The CDR3 bases are TGTGCCAGCAGCTACGGACTAGCGGGGGGGCACTACGAGCAGTACTTC. The chain recombines TRBV7-2 with TRBJ2-7, with 15 bases matching TRBD2. The CDR3 runs to 16 residues. Looked up from germline, CDR1 is SGHTA and CDR2 is FQGNSA. V dropped 4 bases and J dropped 3; count of bases not matched to a gene: 4. Full variable domain (rest looked up from reference TRBV7-2 and TRBJ2-7): GAGVSQSPSNKVTEKGKDVELRCDPISGHTALYWYRQSLGQGLEFLIYFQGNSAPDKSGLPSDRFSAERTGGSVSTLTIQRTQQEDSAVYLCASSYGLAGGHYEQYFGPGTRLTVT.

In nucleotides, the CDR3 is TGTGCCAGCATGAGAGGGAGAACAGATACGCAGTATTTT. Encoded protein: CASMRGRTDTQYF. V gene TRBV12-3 or TRBV12-4 combines with J gene TRBJ2-3; the D gene is possibly TRBD2 (5 bases). CDR3 length: 13 residues. The ends were cut back, 7 bases at V and 3 bases at J, with 11 bases in the middle.

The chain is built from TRBV3-1 (or the pseudogene TRBV3-2) and TRBJ2-1; 11 positions match TRBD2. The CDR3 is 19 residues long. The V and J ends lost 5 bases and 2 bases, in that order; junction bases with no gene match: 14. From germline, CDR1 is LGHDT and CDR2 YNNKEL (reference sequence). This CDR3 reads CASSKQPLSGRATYNEQFF. As DNA, the CDR3 is TGTGCCAGCAGCAAACAGCCCCTTAGCGGGAGGGCCACCTACAATGAGCAGTTCTTC.

The DNA of the CDR3 is TGTGCCAGCAGCTTTGGACAGAACTATGGCTACACCTTC. Protein: CASSFGQNYGYTF. The V gene is TRBV5-4, the J gene TRBJ1-2, with D perhaps matching TRBD1 (6 bases). Between the trimmed V and J ends, which lost 2 bases and 2 bases, there was a span of 7 bases. The germline V gene encodes CDR1 SGHNT and CDR2 YYREEE (reference sequence). The CDR3 consists of 13 residues. Full variable domain (remainder filled in from reference TRBV5-4 and TRBJ1-2): ETGVTQSPTHLIKTRGQQVTLRCSSQSGHNTVSWYQQALGQGPQFIFQYYREEENGRGNFPPRFSGLQFPNYSSELNVNALELDDSALYLCASSFGQNYGYTFGSGTRLTVV.

The gene calls are TRBV6-5 and TRBJ2-1; weak D call: TRBD2 (5 bases). With 9 bases removed from V and 6 bases from J, the gap between germline ends came to 18 bases. The length of the CDR3 is 14 residues. Germline assignment: CDR1 MNHEY and CDR2 SVGAGI. CDR3 sequence (DNA): TGTGCCAGTCGCGAGCTAGCCTATACCAATGAGCAGTTCTTC. The encoded protein is CASRELAYTNEQFF.

The rearrangement uses TRBV6-6 and TRBJ1-5, with TRBD1 identical over 10 bases. This CDR3 contains 13 residues. From germline, CDR1 is MNHNY and CDR2 SVGAGI (reference sequence). J was trimmed by 7 bases and V by 8 bases; bases with no gene match: 5. In DNA, the CDR3 is TGTGCCAGCCAAGACAGGGGGCGACAGCCCCAGCATTTT. As protein: CASQDRGRQPQHF.

Worth noting for this clone: A junction end diverges from the germline sequence, so it may reflect a read error. The V gene is TRBV24-1, the J gene TRBJ2-2; D is unresolved. Germline-derived CDR1 and CDR2 are KGHDR and SFDVKD. CDR3 size: 15 residues. The CDR3 loop reads CATSDLSYYTGELFF. In DNA form, the CDR3 reads TGTGCCACCAGCGATTTGTCGTACTATACCGGGGAGCTGTTTTTT.

There are a few counts of this clone. The CDR3 loop reads CASSKQGSNSPLHF. For the CDR3, the DNA is TGTGCCAGCAGCAAACAGGGCAGTAATTCACCCCTCCACTTT. The genes are TRBV5-4 and TRBJ1-6; D perhaps matches TRBD1 (6 bases). V lost 4 bases, J lost 6 bases, and 11 bases lay in between. CDR1 and CDR2 from the germline V gene are SGHNT and YYREEE (reference sequence). The length of the CDR3 is 14 residues. Together with reference TRBV5-4 and TRBJ1-6, the CDR3 gives the full variable domain: ETGVTQSPTHLIKTRGQQVTLRCSSQSGHNTVSWYQQALGQGPQFIFQYYREEENGRGNFPPRFSGLQFPNYSSELNVNALELDDSALYLCASSKQGSNSPLHFGNGTRLTVT.

This rearrangement joins TRBV6-6 to TRBJ2-2, with TRBD2 matching 8 bases. CDR1 MNHNY and CDR2 SVGAGI come from the germline V gene (reference sequence). The CDR3 is made up of 16 amino acids. J lost 4 bases, V lost 11 bases, and 15 bases had no gene match. The CDR3 sequence: CALRKEAGASTGELFF. The CDR3 DNA reads TGTGCCCTCAGAAAGGAAGCGGGGGCGAGCACCGGGGAGCTGTTTTTT.